Listed here are 8 T cell receptor beta chains from one sample, sequenced in a study of blood T cell repertoires in COVID-19. Sequencing was performed with immunoSEQ multiplex PCR; in TCRdb, only in-frame clones are kept and a portion is missing. The sample contains fewer than 350,000 clones, 86% of which appear only once. The sequencing sample was made of peripheral blood. The receptors originated from a woman in her thirties with COVID-19, enrolled during active disease.

The chain joins TRBV19 to TRBJ1-1, with 10 bases that match TRBD1. Germline V CDR1 and CDR2: LNHDA, SQIVND (reference sequence). The CDR3 extends over 16 amino acids. J lost 3 bases, V lost 0 bases, and 4 bases had no gene match. The CDR3 nucleotides read TGTGCCAGTAGTATAGATCTAGGGACAGGGGACACTGAAGCTTTCTTT. Protein product: CASSIDLGTGDTEAFF.

V and J are TRBV28 and TRBJ2-4, with D possibly TRBD2 on 6 matching bases. The CDR3 has 15 residues. The V end lost 6 bases, the J end lost 4 bases, and 16 bases lay between the germline ends. Germline values: CDR1 MDHEN, CDR2 SYDVKM. CDR3 DNA sequence: TGTGCCAGCAGCCAACGGGAGAGGGCTAAAAACATTCAGTACTTC. As protein: CASSQRERAKNIQYF. The variable domain in full, completed from reference TRBV28 and TRBJ2-4, reads DVKVTQSSRYLVKRTGEKVFLECVQDMDHENMFWYRQDPGLGLRLIYFSYDVKMKEKGDIPEGYSVSREKKERFSLILESASTNQTSMYLCASSQRERAKNIQYFGAGTRLSVL.

The chain has TRBV2 and TRBJ2-3, with 10 bases identical to TRBD2. V trimming: 8 bases; J trimming: 0 bases; junction bases outside the gene matches: 32. Germline V gene sequence: CDR1 SNHLY, CDR2 FYNNEI. The CDR3 is 24 amino acids. CDR3 residues: CASPGWGIHSGGQPLTASTDTQYF. The CDR3 nucleotides are TGTGCCAGCCCTGGGTGGGGAATTCATAGCGGGGGGCAGCCCCTCACCGCAAGCACAGATACGCAGTATTTT.

The chain uses TRBV19 and TRBJ2-1, with 10 bases matching TRBD2. Germline CDR1 and CDR2: LNHDA and SQIVND (reference sequence). The V gene end was trimmed by 3 bases and the J gene end by 4 bases; junction bases not matched to a gene: 9. This CDR3 comprises 17 residues. CDR3 amino acids: CASSILHQRGGYNEQFF. Written as DNA, the CDR3 is TGTGCCAGTAGTATCCTACACCAGCGGGGGGGTTACAATGAGCAGTTCTTC.

The chain employs TRBV18 and TRBJ2-7; TRBD1 aligns across 9 bases. CDR3 length equals 15 residues. The germline V gene has CDR1 KGHSH and CDR2 LQKENI. V lost 3 bases and J lost 6; bases outside the gene matches: 9. The CDR3, as DNA: TGTGCCAGCTCACCGAAACAGGGGGCACGGCGCGAGCAGTACTTC. Protein: CASSPKQGARREQYF.

This chain joins TRBV3-1 (or the pseudogene TRBV3-2) and TRBJ1-4; D possibly corresponds to TRBD1 (5 bases). This CDR3 is 13 amino acids long. The germline gives CDR1 LGHDT, CDR2 YNNKEL (reference sequence). The V end was cut by 1 base, the J end by 8 bases, with 8 bases between. CDR3 DNA: TGTGCCAGCAGCCAAGGGACAAGGGAAAAACTGTTTTTT. Its protein is CASSQGTREKLFF.

The genes are TRBV12-3 or TRBV12-4 and TRBJ2-7, with D hard to call. Trimming stripped 9 bases from V and 6 bases from J, with 15 bases between. The CDR3 consists of 12 residues. CDR3 sequence (DNA): TGTGCCAGTAGAAACCCCGCCGGCGAGCAGTACTTC. It specifies CASRNPAGEQYF.

The V call is TRBV27, the J call TRBJ2-2; D perhaps matches TRBD1 (5 bases). Germline lookup yields CDR1 MNHEY and CDR2 SMNVEV (reference sequence). The CDR3 extends over 17 amino acids. Trimming took 3 bases from V and 0 from J, leaving 14 bases between them. The CDR3 DNA is TGTGCCAGCAGTTTTTGGGTCGTGACAGCGAACACCGGGGAGCTGTTTTTT. Translating it yields CASSFWVVTANTGELFF.